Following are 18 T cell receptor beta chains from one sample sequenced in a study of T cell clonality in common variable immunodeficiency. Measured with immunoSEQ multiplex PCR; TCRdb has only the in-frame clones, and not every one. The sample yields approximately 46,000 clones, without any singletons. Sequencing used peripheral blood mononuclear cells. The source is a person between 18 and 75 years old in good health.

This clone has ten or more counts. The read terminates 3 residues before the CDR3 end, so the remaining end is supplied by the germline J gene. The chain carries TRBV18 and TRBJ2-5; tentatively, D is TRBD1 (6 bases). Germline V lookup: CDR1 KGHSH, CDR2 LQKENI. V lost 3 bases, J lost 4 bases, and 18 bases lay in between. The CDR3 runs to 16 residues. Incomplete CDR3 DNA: TGTGCCAGCTCACCGATTTATGCAGGGGCATTAGAGACC. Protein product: CASSPIYAGALET. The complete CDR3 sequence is CASSPIYAGALETQYF.

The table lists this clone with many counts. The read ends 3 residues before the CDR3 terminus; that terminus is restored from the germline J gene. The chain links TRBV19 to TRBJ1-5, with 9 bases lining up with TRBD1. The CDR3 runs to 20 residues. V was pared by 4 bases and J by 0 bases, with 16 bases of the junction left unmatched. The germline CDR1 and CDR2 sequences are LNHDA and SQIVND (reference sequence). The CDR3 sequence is CASSKVRWDRVIYSNQPQHF. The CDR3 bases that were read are TGTGCCAGTAGTAAAGTAAGGTGGGACAGGGTTATTTATAGCAATCAGCCC.

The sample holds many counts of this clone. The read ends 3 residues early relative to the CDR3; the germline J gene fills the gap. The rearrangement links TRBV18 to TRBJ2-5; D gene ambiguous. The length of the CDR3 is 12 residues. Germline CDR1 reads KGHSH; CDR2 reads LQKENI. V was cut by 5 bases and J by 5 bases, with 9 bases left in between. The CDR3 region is CASSVNRETQYF. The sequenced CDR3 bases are TGTGCCAGCTCAGTGAACCGGGAGACC.

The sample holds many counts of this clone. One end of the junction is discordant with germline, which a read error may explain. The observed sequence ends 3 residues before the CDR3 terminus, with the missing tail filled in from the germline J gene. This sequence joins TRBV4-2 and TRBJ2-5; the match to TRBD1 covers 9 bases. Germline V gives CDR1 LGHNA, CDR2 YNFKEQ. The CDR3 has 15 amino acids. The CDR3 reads CASSPHRGPQETQYF. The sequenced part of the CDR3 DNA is TGCGCCAGCAGCCCACACAGGGGGCCCCAAGAGACC.

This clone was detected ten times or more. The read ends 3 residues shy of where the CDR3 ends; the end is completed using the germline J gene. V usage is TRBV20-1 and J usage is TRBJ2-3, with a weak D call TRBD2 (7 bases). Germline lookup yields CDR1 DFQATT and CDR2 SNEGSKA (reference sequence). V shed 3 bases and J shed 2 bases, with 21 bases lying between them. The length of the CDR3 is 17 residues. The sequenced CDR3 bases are TGCAGTGCTAGGTCAGGAGGGGGGGCCCTTATCACAGATACG. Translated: CSARSGGGALITDT. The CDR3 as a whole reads CSARSGGGALITDTQYF.

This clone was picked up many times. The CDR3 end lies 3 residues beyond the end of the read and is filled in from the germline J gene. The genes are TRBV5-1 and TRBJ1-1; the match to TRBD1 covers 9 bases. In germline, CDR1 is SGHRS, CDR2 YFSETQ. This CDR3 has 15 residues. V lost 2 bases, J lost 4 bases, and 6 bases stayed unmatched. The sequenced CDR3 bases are TGCGCCAGCAGCTTCGGGGACAGGGTAGTCACTGAA. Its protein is CASSFGDRVVTE. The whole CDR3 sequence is CASSFGDRVVTEAFF.

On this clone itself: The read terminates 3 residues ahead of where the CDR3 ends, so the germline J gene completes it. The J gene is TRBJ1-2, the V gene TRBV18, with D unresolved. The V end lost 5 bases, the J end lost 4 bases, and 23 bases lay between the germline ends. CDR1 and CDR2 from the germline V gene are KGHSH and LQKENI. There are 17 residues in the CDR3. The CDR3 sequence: CASSSRARGGEGYGYTF. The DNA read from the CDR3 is TGTGCCAGCTCATCCCGGGCCCGGGGAGGAGAAGGCTATGGC.

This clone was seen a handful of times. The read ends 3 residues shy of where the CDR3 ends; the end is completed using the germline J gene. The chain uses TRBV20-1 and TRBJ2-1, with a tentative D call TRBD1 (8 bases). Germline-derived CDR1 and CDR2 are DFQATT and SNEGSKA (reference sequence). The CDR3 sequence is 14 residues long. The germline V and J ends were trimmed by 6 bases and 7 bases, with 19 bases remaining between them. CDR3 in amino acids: CSAAGDRTRNEQFF. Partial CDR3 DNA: TGCAGTGCCGCGGGGGACAGGACTCGGAATGAG.

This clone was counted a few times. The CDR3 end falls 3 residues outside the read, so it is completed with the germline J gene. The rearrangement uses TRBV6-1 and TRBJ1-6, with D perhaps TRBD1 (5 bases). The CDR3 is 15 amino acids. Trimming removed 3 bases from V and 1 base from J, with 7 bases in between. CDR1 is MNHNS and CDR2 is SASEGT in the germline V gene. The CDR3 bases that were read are TGTGCCAGCAGTGACCAGGGTTCCTATAATTCACCC. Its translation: CASSDQGSYNSP. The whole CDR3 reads CASSDQGSYNSPLHF.

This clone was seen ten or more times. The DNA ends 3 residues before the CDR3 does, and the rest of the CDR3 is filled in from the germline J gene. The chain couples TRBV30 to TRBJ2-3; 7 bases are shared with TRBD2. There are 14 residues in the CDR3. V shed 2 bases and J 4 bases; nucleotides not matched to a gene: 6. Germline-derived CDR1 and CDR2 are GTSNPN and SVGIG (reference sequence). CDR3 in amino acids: CAWSLGGGADTQYF. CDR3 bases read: TGTGCCTGGAGTCTAGGTGGGGGGGCAGATACG.

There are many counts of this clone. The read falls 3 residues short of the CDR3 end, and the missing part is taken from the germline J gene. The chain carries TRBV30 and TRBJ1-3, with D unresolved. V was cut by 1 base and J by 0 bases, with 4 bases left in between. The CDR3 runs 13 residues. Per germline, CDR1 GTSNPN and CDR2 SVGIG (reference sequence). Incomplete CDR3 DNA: TGTGCCTGGAGTGCGGGCTCTGGAAACACC. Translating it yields CAWSAGSGNT. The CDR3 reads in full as CAWSAGSGNTIYF.

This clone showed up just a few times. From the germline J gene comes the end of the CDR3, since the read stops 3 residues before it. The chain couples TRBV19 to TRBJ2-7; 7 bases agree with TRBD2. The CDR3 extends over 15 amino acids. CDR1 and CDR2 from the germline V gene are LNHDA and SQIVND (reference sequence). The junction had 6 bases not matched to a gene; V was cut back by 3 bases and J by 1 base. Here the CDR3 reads CASSIGAGKSYEQYF. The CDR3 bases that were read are TGTGCCAGTAGTATCGGAGCGGGGAAATCCTACGAG.

The covered CDR3 bases are TGCGCCAGCAGCCCCCGGGGGAACACTGAA. Amino acids: CASSPRGNTE. The entire CDR3 is CASSPRGNTEAFF. The J gene is TRBJ1-1, the V gene TRBV5-1; no clear D gene. The CDR3 extends 3 residues past the end of the read, so its final part is completed from the germline J gene. CDR1 and CDR2 (germline): SGHRS, YFSETQ. The V end lost 4 bases, the J end lost 1 base, and 8 bases lay between the germline ends. This CDR3 contains 13 residues.

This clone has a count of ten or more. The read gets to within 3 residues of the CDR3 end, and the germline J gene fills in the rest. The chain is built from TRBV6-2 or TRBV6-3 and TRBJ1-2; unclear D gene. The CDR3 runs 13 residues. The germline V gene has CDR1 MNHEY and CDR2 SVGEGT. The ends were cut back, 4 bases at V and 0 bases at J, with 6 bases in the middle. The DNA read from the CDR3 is TGTGCCAGCAGTTTCACAGCTAACTATGGC. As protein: CASSFTANYG. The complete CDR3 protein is CASSFTANYGYTF.

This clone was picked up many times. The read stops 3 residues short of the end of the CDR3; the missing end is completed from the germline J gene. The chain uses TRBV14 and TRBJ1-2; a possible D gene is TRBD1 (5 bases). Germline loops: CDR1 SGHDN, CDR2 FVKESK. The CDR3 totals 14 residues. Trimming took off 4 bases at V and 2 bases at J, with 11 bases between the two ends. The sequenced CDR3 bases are TGTGCCAGCAGCCCGGACGGACAAAACTATGGC. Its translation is CASSPDGQNYG. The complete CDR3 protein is CASSPDGQNYGYTF.

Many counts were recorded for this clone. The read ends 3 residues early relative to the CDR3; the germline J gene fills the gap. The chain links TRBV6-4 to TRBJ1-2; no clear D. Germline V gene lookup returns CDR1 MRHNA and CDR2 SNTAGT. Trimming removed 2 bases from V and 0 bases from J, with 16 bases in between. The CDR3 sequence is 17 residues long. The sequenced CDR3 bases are TGTGCCAGCAGTGACCTTCCTGGTGCCTTAGCTAACTATGGC. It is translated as CASSDLPGALANYG. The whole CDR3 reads CASSDLPGALANYGYTF.

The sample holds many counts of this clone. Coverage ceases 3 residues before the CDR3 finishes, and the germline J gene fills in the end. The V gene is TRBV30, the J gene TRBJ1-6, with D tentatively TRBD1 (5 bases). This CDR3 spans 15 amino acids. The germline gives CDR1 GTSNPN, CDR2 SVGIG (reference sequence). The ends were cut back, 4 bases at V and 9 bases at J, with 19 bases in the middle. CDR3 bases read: TGTGCCTGGAATGTCGGGGGAGGAGAAACTTCACCC. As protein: CAWNVGGGETSP. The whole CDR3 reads CAWNVGGGETSPLHF.

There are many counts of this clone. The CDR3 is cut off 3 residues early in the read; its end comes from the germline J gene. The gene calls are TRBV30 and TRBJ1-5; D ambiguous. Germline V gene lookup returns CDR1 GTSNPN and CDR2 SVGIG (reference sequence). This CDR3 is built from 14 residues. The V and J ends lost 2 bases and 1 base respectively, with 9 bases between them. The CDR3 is CAWSLAVSNQPQHF. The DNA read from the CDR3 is TGTGCCTGGAGTTTGGCCGTGAGCAATCAGCCC. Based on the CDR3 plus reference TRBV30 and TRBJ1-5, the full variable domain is SQTIHQWPATLVQPVGSPLSLECTVEGTSNPNLYWYRQAAGRGLQLLFYSVGIGQISSEVPQNLSASRPQDRQFILSSKKLLLSDSGFYLCAWSLAVSNQPQHFGDGTRLSIL.